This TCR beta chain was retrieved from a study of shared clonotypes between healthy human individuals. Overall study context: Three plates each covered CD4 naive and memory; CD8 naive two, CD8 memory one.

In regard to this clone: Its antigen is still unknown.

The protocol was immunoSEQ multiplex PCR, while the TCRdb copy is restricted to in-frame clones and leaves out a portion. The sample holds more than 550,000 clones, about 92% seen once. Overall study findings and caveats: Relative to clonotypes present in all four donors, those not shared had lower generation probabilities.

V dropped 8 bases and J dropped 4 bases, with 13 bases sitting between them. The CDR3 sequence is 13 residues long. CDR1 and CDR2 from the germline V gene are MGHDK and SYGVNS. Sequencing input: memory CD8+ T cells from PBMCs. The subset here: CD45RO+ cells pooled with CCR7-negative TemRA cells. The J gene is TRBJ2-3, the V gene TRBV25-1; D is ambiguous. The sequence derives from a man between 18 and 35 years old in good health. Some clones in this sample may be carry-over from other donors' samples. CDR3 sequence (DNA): TGTGCCAGCTCCCAAAAAGAGTCAGATACGCAGTATTTT. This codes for CASSQKESDTQYF.